This TCR beta chain was captured by sequencing in a study of blood T cell repertoires in COVID-19. Study details: Material from acute and convalescent COVID-19 was sourced from the United States, Italy and Spain. Sample material is recorded as cDNA or gDNA derived from T cells, B-cell-depleted T cells, or PBMCs.

As processed by the authors: Scientists estimated how many nucleated cells there were by amplifying reference gene primers. Profiling relied on immunoSEQ multiplex PCR, and the TCRdb table lists in-frame clones only, not all of them. The V and J calls and clone size come from that table; D and trimming were worked out from the DNA. Among some 100,000 clones, about 77% were seen once, and the ten largest hold approximately 31%. The V and J ends lost 6 bases and 4 bases, in that order; junction bases with no gene match: 4. The CDR3 runs 13 residues. Germline-derived CDR1 and CDR2 are MNHEY and SVGAGI. The TCR comes from a man in his sixties or seventies with active or convalescent COVID-19. The rearrangement links TRBV6-5 to TRBJ1-1, with TRBD1 matching 8 bases. Sequencing was done on a sample of peripheral blood. The CDR3: CASRDRAATEAFF. The CDR3 coding sequence is TGTGCCAGCAGGGACAGGGCCGCCACTGAAGCTTTCTTT.